What follows describes a single T cell receptor beta chain. Its antigen is unidentified. These data belong to a study of shared clonotypes between healthy human individuals. The naive CD8 fraction comprised CD45RO-negative cells positively selected for CCR7 and excluded terminally differentiated effector memory CD45RA+ cells. Sequenced by immunoSEQ multiplex PCR; TCRdb stores in-frame clones only, minus some. This sample has approximately 650,000 clones, with around 95% found just once. The CDR3 has 16 amino acids. The germline CDR1 and CDR2 sequences are SEHNR and FQNEAQ (reference sequence). The V and J ends lost 1 base and 0 bases, in that order; junction bases with no gene match: 3. Study-level results: On the whole, naive subsets had larger estimated richness than memory subsets had.

Sequenced input: naive CD8+ T cells sorted from blood. This chain links TRBV7-9 with TRBJ2-4, with 7 nucleotides matching TRBD1. This TCR came from a woman in her twenties or thirties in good health. CDR3 in amino acids: CASSLVRQGAKNIQYF. CDR3 in DNA: TGTGCCAGCAGCTTAGTTAGACAGGGAGCCAAAAACATTCAGTACTTC.